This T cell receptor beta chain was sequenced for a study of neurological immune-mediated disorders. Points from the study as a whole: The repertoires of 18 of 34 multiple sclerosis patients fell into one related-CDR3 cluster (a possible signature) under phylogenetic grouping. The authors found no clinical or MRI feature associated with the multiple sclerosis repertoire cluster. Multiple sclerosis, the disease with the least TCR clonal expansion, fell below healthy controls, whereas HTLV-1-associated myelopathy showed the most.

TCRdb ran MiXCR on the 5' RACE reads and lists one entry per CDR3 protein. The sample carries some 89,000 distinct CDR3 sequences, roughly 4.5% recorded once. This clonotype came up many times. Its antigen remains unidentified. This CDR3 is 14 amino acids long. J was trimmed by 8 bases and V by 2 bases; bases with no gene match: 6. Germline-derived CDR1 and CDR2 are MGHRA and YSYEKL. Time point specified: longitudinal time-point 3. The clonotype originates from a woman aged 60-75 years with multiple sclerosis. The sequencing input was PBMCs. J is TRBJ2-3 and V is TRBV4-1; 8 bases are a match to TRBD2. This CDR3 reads CASSQPGTRGTQYF. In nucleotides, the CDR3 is TGCGCCAGCAGCCAACCTGGGACTAGAGGTACGCAGTATTTT.